These 18 T cell receptor beta chains share one sample of origin, sequenced in a study of T cells in Graves' hyperthyroidism and ophthalmopathy. Amplification of TCR beta CDR3 regions used RNA as the template. The TCR CDR3 first-round RT-PCR relied on the HTBI primer set. TCRdb passed the multiplex PCR reads through MiXCR, listing each CDR3 protein once. The table lists about 340,000 distinct CDR3 sequences, over 20% of them singletons. Input material: blood. Source of these receptors: a woman in her fifties or sixties with Graves' hyperthyroidism.

This clonotype was seen ten or more times. The V and J genes are TRBV20-1 and TRBJ2-7; tentatively, D is TRBD2 (5 bases). Per germline, CDR1 DFQATT and CDR2 SNEGSKA (reference sequence). V was clipped by 5 bases and J by 9 bases, with 20 bases between them. The CDR3 spans 13 residues. The CDR3 DNA reads as TGCAGTGCTGACGGGTCAGCGGCAGAGGTGCAGTACTTC. Protein product: CSADGSAAEVQYF.

In this sample, this clonotype turned up a few times. The rearrangement uses TRBV19 and TRBJ2-4; TRBD1 is a possible D gene (5 bases). This CDR3 comprises 15 residues. The ends were cut back, 3 bases at V and 6 bases at J, with 15 bases in the middle. Germline V gene lookup returns CDR1 LNHDA and CDR2 SQIVND (reference sequence). The CDR3 DNA reads as TGTGCCAGTAGTATTGCAGGGTCTAAGGGAAACATTCAGTACTTC. This gives the protein CASSIAGSKGNIQYF.

This clonotype occurred many times. This chain's CDR3 is CATARDTKNTEAFF. The CDR3 DNA reads TGTGCCACCGCCCGGGACACCAAGAACACTGAAGCTTTCTTT. The chain has TRBV7-9 and TRBJ1-1; D is perhaps TRBD1 (6 bases). CDR1 and CDR2 from the germline V gene are SEHNR and FQNEAQ (reference sequence). Trimming took 10 bases from V and 1 from J, leaving 16 bases between them. CDR3 length equals 14 residues.

This clonotype was observed at least ten times. The rearrangement uses TRBV20-1 and TRBJ2-1; D gene ambiguous. V lost 2 bases and J lost 8, with 10 bases in between. In germline, CDR1 is DFQATT, CDR2 SNEGSKA (reference sequence). This CDR3 has 12 residues. The CDR3 region is CSARRQADEQFF. CDR3 sequence (DNA): TGCAGTGCTAGAAGGCAGGCCGATGAGCAGTTCTTC.

This clonotype was counted only a few times. V and J are TRBV5-1 and TRBJ2-1; D is perhaps TRBD2 (5 bases). V was pared by 0 bases and J by 6 bases, with 13 bases between. Germline-derived CDR1 and CDR2 are SGHRS and YFSETQ. The CDR3 consists of 15 residues. Here the CDR3 reads CASSLGGLPVNEQFF. CDR3 sequence (DNA): TGCGCCAGCAGCTTGGGCGGGCTGCCTGTCAATGAGCAGTTCTTC.

This clonotype showed up many times. This chain's CDR3 is CASTRDRGSGETQYF. The CDR3 region has the DNA TGTGCCAGCACCAGGGACAGGGGGTCTGGAGAGACCCAGTACTTC. The chain is built from TRBV5-4 and TRBJ2-5; 11 nucleotides line up with TRBD1. CDR3 length equals 15 residues. Germline CDR1 reads SGHNT; CDR2 reads YYREEE (reference sequence). V lost 6 bases to trimming and J lost 4 bases; unmatched junction nucleotides: 8.

This chain connects TRBV20-1 to TRBJ1-4; D is unresolved. V lost 1 base, J lost 6 bases, and 9 bases lay in between. CDR3 length: 13 amino acids. From germline, CDR1 is DFQATT and CDR2 SNEGSKA (reference sequence). The CDR3 sequence: CSARGPLDEKLFF. The CDR3 DNA follows: TGCAGTGCTAGAGGGCCTTTGGATGAAAAACTGTTTTTT.

This chain uses TRBV9 with TRBJ2-1; D not certain. V was shortened by 4 bases and J by 5 bases, with 7 bases between the two germline ends. The CDR3 is 12 amino acids. Per germline, CDR1 SGDLS and CDR2 YYNGEE. DNA for the CDR3: TGTGCCAGCAGCCGACCAGACAATGAGCAGTTCTTC. The encoded protein is CASSRPDNEQFF.

This clonotype was seen repeatedly, ten times or more. The V gene is TRBV28, the J gene TRBJ2-7; 12 nucleotides align to TRBD2. CDR3 length equals 15 residues. After removal of 6 bases from V and 2 bases from J, the junction contained 5 bases not matched to a gene. Germline-derived CDR1 and CDR2 are MDHEN and SYDVKM. The CDR3 nucleotides are TGTGCCAGCAGCAAACGACTAGCGGGAGCCTACGAGCAGTACTTC. Protein: CASSKRLAGAYEQYF.

The chain uses TRBV13 and TRBJ2-5, with 8 bases identical to TRBD2. Germline loops: CDR1 PRHDT, CDR2 FYEKMQ (reference sequence). The CDR3 length is 14 residues. J was trimmed by 4 bases and V by 4 bases; bases with no gene match: 5. The CDR3 sequence is CASSSGTRGETQYF. In DNA, the CDR3 is TGTGCCAGCAGCTCCGGGACTAGAGGAGAGACCCAGTACTTC.

The table lists this clonotype with a few counts. This chain joins TRBV3-1 and TRBJ2-7, with TRBD2 matching 15 bases. The length of the CDR3 is 16 residues. J lost 2 bases, V lost 4 bases, and 3 bases had no gene match. Germline V gene lookup returns CDR1 LGHDT and CDR2 YNNKEL (reference sequence). The CDR3 spells CASSPWTSGGAYEQYF. DNA of the CDR3: TGTGCCAGCAGCCCATGGACTAGCGGGGGGGCCTACGAGCAGTACTTC.

This clonotype has a count of ten or more. The chain joins TRBV7-3 to TRBJ2-3; D assignment may be TRBD1 or TRBD2 (5 bases each). The CDR3 loop spans 16 amino acids. The germline V gene encodes CDR1 SGHTA and CDR2 FQGTGA. V was clipped by 5 bases and J by 6 bases, with 21 bases between them. In nucleotides, the CDR3 is TGTGCCAGCAGCCCAGGGCGAGGGAGAGGTGGTGATACGCAGTATTTT. This translates into CASSPGRGRGGDTQYF. The full variable domain, in which reference TRBV7-3 and TRBJ2-3 provide the parts outside the CDR3, is GAGVSQTPSNKVTEKGKYVELRCDPISGHTALYWYRQSLGQGPEFLIYFQGTGAADDSGLPNDRFFAVRPEGSVSTLKIQRTERGDSAVYLCASSPGRGRGGDTQYFGPGTRLTVL.

The chain is built from TRBV5-1 and TRBJ2-2; D remains unclear. The CDR3 totals 15 residues. V was pared by 4 bases and J by 4 bases, with 14 bases between. The germline V gene has CDR1 SGHRS and CDR2 YFSETQ. The CDR3 region has the DNA TGCGCCAGCAGCACCGCGCAAGCCGGCACCGGGGAGCTGTTTTTT. As protein: CASSTAQAGTGELFF.

This clonotype was counted many times. The chain recombines TRBV20-1 with TRBJ2-7, with D possibly TRBD1 on 5 matching bases. The CDR3 runs 14 residues. V lost 0 bases and J lost 6, with 15 bases in between. CDR1 is DFQATT and CDR2 is SNEGSKA in the germline V gene (reference sequence). As DNA, the CDR3 is TGCAGTGCTAGAGATATGGGGCATCCGGGCGAGCAGTACTTC. As protein: CSARDMGHPGEQYF.

This clonotype was seen only a few times. V usage is TRBV4-1 and J usage is TRBJ1-5; D may be TRBD1 (5 bases). Germline CDR1 MGHRA, CDR2 YSYEKL. Trimming left V 1 base short and J 4 bases short, with 14 bases between. The CDR3 is made up of 16 amino acids. CDR3 sequence reads: CASSQGRGARNQPQHF. Here the CDR3 DNA reads TGCGCCAGCAGCCAAGGGCGCGGGGCGAGGAATCAGCCCCAGCATTTT.

This clonotype came up a few times. CDR3 nucleotide sequence: TGTGCCAGTAGCACCTTCGGACAGGGCTATGGCTACACCTTC. Translating it yields CASSTFGQGYGYTF. This chain connects TRBV19 to TRBJ1-2, with TRBD1 matching over 8 bases. J lost 4 bases, V lost 6 bases, and 7 bases had no gene match. Germline values: CDR1 LNHDA, CDR2 SQIVND (reference sequence). The CDR3 runs to 14 residues.

This clonotype was seen a few times. This chain joins TRBV6-2 or TRBV6-3 and TRBJ2-7; 8 positions match TRBD1. Looked up from germline, CDR1 is MNHEY and CDR2 is SVGEGT. Germline trimming cut 2 bases from V and 1 base from J; bases unmatched to any gene: 7. The CDR3 is 16 amino acids. The CDR3 DNA reads TGTGCCAGCAGTTACAACCGGGACAGGCTATCCTACGAGCAGTACTTC. It is translated as CASSYNRDRLSYEQYF.

This clonotype was seen a few times. The V and J genes are TRBV29-1 and TRBJ1-1, with D unresolved. Germline CDR1 and CDR2: SQVTM and ANQGSEA. V shed 5 bases and J shed 6 bases, with 16 bases lying between them. The CDR3 runs 13 residues. Here the CDR3 reads CSVKGTSNAEAFF. The CDR3 DNA sequence: TGCAGCGTTAAGGGTACGAGTAACGCTGAAGCTTTCTTT.